Each of the 19 T cell receptor beta chains below was sequenced from the same sample in a study of T cells in Graves' hyperthyroidism and ophthalmopathy. Researchers amplified the TCR beta CDR3 regions from RNA transcripts. An initial round of RT-PCR targeting the TCR CDR3 relied on the HTBI primer set. One entry per CDR3 protein results from TCRdb running MiXCR on the multiplex PCR reads. This sample has roughly 99,000 distinct CDR3 sequences, with 16% found just once. The sequenced sample was blood. Receptors originate from a woman between 45 and 65 years old with Graves' hyperthyroidism.

This clonotype turned up a few times. The chain links TRBV28 to TRBJ2-1; 10 nucleotides match TRBD1. V shed 6 bases, J shed 15 bases, and the junction held 8 bases outside the gene matches. The CDR3 contains 12 residues. Germline V gene data show CDR1 as MDHEN and CDR2 as SYDVKM. The CDR3 DNA reads TGTGCCAGCAGGTCCGGGACAGGGGCTATGTTCTTC. It translates to CASRSGTGAMFF.

A remark on this clonotype: Sequence at one end of the junction differs from germline and may be a read error. V usage is TRBV28 and J usage is TRBJ1-4, with no clear D. Per germline, CDR1 MDHEN and CDR2 SYDVKM. The CDR3 consists of 12 residues. As DNA, the CDR3 is TGTGCCAGTCGGGGTACTAATGGAAAACTGTTTTTT. Its translation: CASRGTNGKLFF.

This clonotype has more than one count but fewer than ten. The rearrangement uses TRBV18 and TRBJ2-5; 10 bases agree with TRBD1. The CDR3 totals 14 residues. V lost 4 bases, J lost 5 bases, and 4 bases stayed unmatched. Germline V CDR1 and CDR2: KGHSH, LQKENI. In DNA form, the CDR3 reads TGTGCCAGCTCACGGGACAGGGGAGCGGAGACCCAGTACTTC. Protein product: CASSRDRGAETQYF.

CDR3 amino acids: CASSLGLAGGLETQYF. In nucleotides, the CDR3 is TGTGCCAGCAGCTTGGGGCTAGCGGGAGGATTGGAGACCCAGTACTTC. J is TRBJ2-5 and V is TRBV11-2, with 11 bases matching TRBD2. CDR3 length equals 16 residues. V lost 3 bases, J lost 5 bases, and 8 bases stayed unmatched. CDR1 is SGHAT, CDR2 FQNNGV, per germline.

This clonotype was detected many times. The rearrangement links TRBV12-3 or TRBV12-4 to TRBJ2-7; D is unclear. This CDR3 is built from 13 residues. Trimming shortened V by 3 bases and J by 3 bases, and 9 bases separated the two germline ends. This CDR3 reads CASSLSGYYEQYV. CDR3 DNA: TGTGCCAGCAGTTTGAGTGGGTACTACGAGCAGTACGTC.

At least ten counts were recorded for this clonotype. This chain connects TRBV12-3 or TRBV12-4 to TRBJ1-5, with D perhaps matching TRBD1 (5 bases). The length of the CDR3 is 17 residues. Between the trimmed V and J ends, which lost 5 bases and 2 bases, there was a span of 19 bases. The chain's CDR3 is CASSPPGGAPGNQPQHF. The CDR3 DNA is TGTGCCAGCAGTCCCCCGGGCGGGGCTCCGGGCAATCAGCCCCAGCATTTT.

There are many counts of this clonotype. The chain combines TRBV29-1 with TRBJ2-7, with D perhaps assigned TRBD1 or TRBD2 (6 bases each). Trimming pared 6 bases from V and 4 bases from J, leaving 19 bases between. The CDR3 is 14 residues long. Germline CDR1 reads SQVTM; CDR2 reads ANQGSEA. CDR3 loop: CSVRGGQGKYEQYF. In DNA form, the CDR3 reads TGCAGCGTCCGAGGGGGGCAGGGTAAATACGAGCAGTACTTC.

This clonotype appeared a few times. The rearrangement joins TRBV9 to TRBJ2-2; 11 bases agree with TRBD2. From germline, CDR1 is SGDLS and CDR2 YYNGEE. This CDR3 contains 17 residues. Trimming at V came to 4 bases and at J to 4 bases, leaving 9 bases not matched to a gene. The CDR3 region has the DNA TGTGCCAGCAGCCCCCCGGGACTAGCGGCAGCCACCGGGGAGCTGTTTTTT. Translation: CASSPPGLAAATGELFF.

This clonotype was counted ten times or more. This chain links TRBV5-1 with TRBJ2-2; D may be TRBD2 (6 bases). Trimming removed 2 bases from V and 2 bases from J, with 16 bases in between. The CDR3 is 17 amino acids. CDR1 is SGHRS and CDR2 is YFSETQ in the germline V gene. Here the CDR3 DNA reads TGCGCCAGCAGCTTTAAACTAGCCACCATAAACACCGGGGAGCTGTTTTTT. Translation: CASSFKLATINTGELFF.

A remark on this clonotype: Relative to the germline gene, one junction end is altered; a read error may explain this. V and J are TRBV20-1 and TRBJ2-3; D possibly corresponds to TRBD2 (5 bases). The CDR3 is made up of 15 amino acids. Germline V gene sequence: CDR1 DFQATT, CDR2 SNEGSKA (reference sequence). The DNA of the CDR3 is TGCAGTGCTGTGGGGTGGGCGGGCGACACATATACGCAGTATTTT. This encodes CSAVGWAGDTYTQYF.

This clonotype showed up many times. The chain joins TRBV6-1 to TRBJ2-3; maybe TRBD2 (5 bases). V was shortened by 10 bases and J by 0 bases, with 17 bases between the two germline ends. Germline CDR1 reads MNHNS; CDR2 reads SASEGT. The CDR3 is 15 residues long. The CDR3 DNA follows: TGTGCCACCCTACACCTCGGCGGGAGCACAGATACGCAGTATTTT. Residues: CATLHLGGSTDTQYF.

V is TRBV10-3 and J is TRBJ1-1; the D gene is possibly TRBD1 (5 bases). Trimming pared 3 bases from V and 1 base from J, leaving 12 bases between. This CDR3 is 15 amino acids long. The germline V gene has CDR1 ENHRY and CDR2 SYGVKD. The CDR3 DNA reads TGTGCCATCAGTGAATGGGGCAGGGCGAACACTGAAGCTTTCTTT. Translated: CAISEWGRANTEAFF.

The chain uses TRBV18 and TRBJ1-1; 7 bases match TRBD1. This CDR3 comprises 12 residues. Germline CDR1 reads KGHSH; CDR2 reads LQKENI. Trimming took 3 bases from V and 10 from J; bases not matched to a gene: 5. The CDR3 reads CASSPDPGGAFF. The CDR3 nucleotides are TGTGCCAGCTCACCTGACCCAGGGGGAGCTTTCTTT.

This clonotype was counted at least ten times. This rearrangement joins TRBV20-1 to TRBJ2-1; the match to TRBD2 covers 15 bases. This CDR3 has 15 amino acids. V lost 3 bases and J lost 7; bases outside the gene matches: 4. The germline CDR1 and CDR2 sequences are DFQATT and SNEGSKA (reference sequence). The CDR3 here is CSASTGTSGRNEQFF. The CDR3 region has the DNA TGCAGTGCTAGTACCGGGACTAGCGGGAGGAATGAGCAGTTCTTC.

This clonotype was counted many times. V is TRBV6-1 and J is TRBJ2-1; 10 bases agree with TRBD2. Trimming took 5 bases from V and 7 from J; bases not matched to a gene: 11. Germline CDR1 reads MNHNS; CDR2 reads SASEGT. The CDR3 sequence is 16 residues long. CDR3 sequence: CASSKQTSGFLNEQFF. In DNA, the CDR3 is TGTGCCAGCAGTAAACAGACTAGCGGGTTTCTTAATGAGCAGTTCTTC.

This clonotype was recorded at least ten times. The chain is built from TRBV7-9 and TRBJ2-1; 9 bases line up with TRBD2. The germline V gene has CDR1 SEHNR and CDR2 FQNEAQ (reference sequence). The length of the CDR3 is 16 residues. V was pared by 5 bases and J by 2 bases, with 7 bases of the junction left unmatched. The CDR3 DNA sequence: TGTGCCAGCAGCCCCAGCGGGAGGAAAACCTACAATGAGCAGTTCTTC. Translation gives CASSPSGRKTYNEQFF.

The CDR3 DNA reads as TGTGCCAGCAGTTTTAAGGGACTAGCGGGAGACAATGAGCAGTTCTTC. This encodes CASSFKGLAGDNEQFF. The rearrangement links TRBV27 to TRBJ2-1; 14 positions match TRBD2. CDR1 is MNHEY and CDR2 is SMNVEV in the germline V gene (reference sequence). The junction had 3 bases not matched to a gene; V was cut back by 3 bases and J by 5 bases. This CDR3 has 16 amino acids.

This clonotype came up many times. The chain is built from TRBV6-1 and TRBJ1-2, with TRBD1 matching over 7 bases. Germline V gives CDR1 MNHNS, CDR2 SASEGT. This CDR3 spans 12 amino acids. The CDR3 protein is CGTQGSDYGYTF. CDR3 DNA sequence: TGTGGGACACAGGGGTCCGACTATGGCTACACCTTC.

There are many counts of this clonotype. This chain links TRBV24-1 with TRBJ2-1; no firm D call. Per the germline V gene, CDR1 is KGHDR and CDR2 is SFDVKD. Trimming removed 6 bases from V and 11 bases from J, with 13 bases in between. The CDR3 is 12 amino acids. CDR3 residues: CATSPVGNQQFF. The CDR3 coding sequence is TGTGCCACCAGTCCTGTAGGGAACCAGCAGTTCTTC.